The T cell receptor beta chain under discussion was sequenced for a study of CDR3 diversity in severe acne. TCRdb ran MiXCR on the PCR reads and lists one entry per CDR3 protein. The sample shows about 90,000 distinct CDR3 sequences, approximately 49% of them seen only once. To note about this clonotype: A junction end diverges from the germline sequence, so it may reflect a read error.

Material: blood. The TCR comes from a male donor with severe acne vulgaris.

CDR3 amino acids: CASSAGTGESGELYF. Here the CDR3 DNA reads TGTGCCAGCAGTGCCGGGACAGGGGAATCCGGGGAGCTGTACTTC. The J gene is TRBJ2-7, the V gene TRBV6-4, with 10 bases that match TRBD1. The germline V gene has CDR1 MRHNA and CDR2 SNTAGT. This CDR3 is 15 amino acids long.